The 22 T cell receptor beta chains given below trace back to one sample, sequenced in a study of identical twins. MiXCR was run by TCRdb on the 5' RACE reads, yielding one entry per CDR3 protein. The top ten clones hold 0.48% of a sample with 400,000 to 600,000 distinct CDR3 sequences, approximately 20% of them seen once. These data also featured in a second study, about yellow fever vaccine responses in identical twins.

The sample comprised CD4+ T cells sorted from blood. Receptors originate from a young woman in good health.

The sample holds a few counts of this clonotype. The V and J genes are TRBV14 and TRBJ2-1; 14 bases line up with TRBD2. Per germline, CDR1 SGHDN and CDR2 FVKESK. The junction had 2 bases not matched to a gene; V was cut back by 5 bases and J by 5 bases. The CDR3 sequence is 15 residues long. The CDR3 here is CASSGLAGGNNEQFF. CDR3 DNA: TGTGCCAGCAGCGGACTAGCGGGAGGTAACAATGAGCAGTTCTTC.

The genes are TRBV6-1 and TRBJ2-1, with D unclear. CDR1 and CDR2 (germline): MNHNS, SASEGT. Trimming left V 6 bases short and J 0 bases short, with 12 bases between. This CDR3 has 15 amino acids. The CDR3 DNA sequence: TGTGCCAGCAGATGGACCGGTAGCTCCTACAATGAGCAGTTCTTC. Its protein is CASRWTGSSYNEQFF.

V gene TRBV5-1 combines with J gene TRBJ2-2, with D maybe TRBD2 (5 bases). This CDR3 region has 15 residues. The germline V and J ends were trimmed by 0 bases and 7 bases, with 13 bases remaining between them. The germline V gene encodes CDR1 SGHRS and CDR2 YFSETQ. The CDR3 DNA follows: TGCGCCAGCAGCTTGGCCGGGGTTCGAGGCGGGGAGCTGTTTTTT. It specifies CASSLAGVRGGELFF.

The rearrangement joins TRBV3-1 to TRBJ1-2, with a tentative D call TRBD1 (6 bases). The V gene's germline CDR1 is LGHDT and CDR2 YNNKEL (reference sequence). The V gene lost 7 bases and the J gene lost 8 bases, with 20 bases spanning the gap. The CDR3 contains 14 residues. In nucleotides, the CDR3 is TGTGCCAGCACTACGTTCGGGGGGCCCGGGGGCTACACCTTC. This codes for CASTTFGGPGGYTF.

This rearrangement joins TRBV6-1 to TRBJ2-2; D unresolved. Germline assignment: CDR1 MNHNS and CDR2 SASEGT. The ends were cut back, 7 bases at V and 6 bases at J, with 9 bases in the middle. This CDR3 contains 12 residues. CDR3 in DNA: TGTGCCAGCACCCTAAGAGCCGGGGAGCTGTTTTTT. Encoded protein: CASTLRAGELFF.

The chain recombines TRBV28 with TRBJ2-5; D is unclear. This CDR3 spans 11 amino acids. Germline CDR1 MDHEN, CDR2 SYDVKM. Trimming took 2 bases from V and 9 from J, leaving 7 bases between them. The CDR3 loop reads CASSLMKAQYF. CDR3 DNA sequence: TGTGCCAGCAGTTTAATGAAGGCCCAGTACTTC. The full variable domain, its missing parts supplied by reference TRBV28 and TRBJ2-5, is DVKVTQSSRYLVKRTGEKVFLECVQDMDHENMFWYRQDPGLGLRLIYFSYDVKMKEKGDIPEGYSVSREKKERFSLILESASTNQTSMYLCASSLMKAQYFGPGTRLLVL.

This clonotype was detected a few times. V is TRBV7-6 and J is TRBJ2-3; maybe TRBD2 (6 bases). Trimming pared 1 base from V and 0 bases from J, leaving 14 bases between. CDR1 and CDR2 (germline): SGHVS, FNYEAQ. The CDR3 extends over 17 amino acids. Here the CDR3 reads CASSLVAGTPSTDTQYF. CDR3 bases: TGTGCCAGCAGCTTAGTGGCCGGGACTCCCAGCACAGATACGCAGTATTTT.

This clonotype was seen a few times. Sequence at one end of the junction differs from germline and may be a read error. The CDR3 sequence is CASSSWGGPSSNSPLHF. The CDR3 nucleotides read TGTGCCAGCAGTTCCTGGGGGGGCCCATCCTCTAATTCACCCCTCCACTTT. This chain uses TRBV2 with TRBJ1-6; tentative D call: TRBD1 (6 bases). This CDR3 is 17 amino acids long. Germline V gene lookup returns CDR1 SNHLY and CDR2 FYNNEI.

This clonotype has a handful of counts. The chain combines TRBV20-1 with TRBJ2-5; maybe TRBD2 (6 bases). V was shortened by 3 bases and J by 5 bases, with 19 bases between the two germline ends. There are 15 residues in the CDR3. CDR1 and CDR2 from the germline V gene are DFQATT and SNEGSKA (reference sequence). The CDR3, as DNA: TGCAGTGCTAGGAATCCCGGGGGACCACCTGAGACCCAGTACTTC. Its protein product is CSARNPGGPPETQYF.

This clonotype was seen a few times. The CDR3 is CASSQPGGETEAFF. CDR3 DNA sequence: TGTGCCAGCAGCCAGCCTGGGGGAGAAACTGAAGCTTTCTTT. The J gene is TRBJ1-1, the V gene TRBV3-1, with D possibly being TRBD1 (5 bases). Germline V lookup: CDR1 LGHDT, CDR2 YNNKEL (reference sequence). V was clipped by 3 bases and J by 5 bases, with 13 bases between them. This CDR3 is 14 amino acids long.

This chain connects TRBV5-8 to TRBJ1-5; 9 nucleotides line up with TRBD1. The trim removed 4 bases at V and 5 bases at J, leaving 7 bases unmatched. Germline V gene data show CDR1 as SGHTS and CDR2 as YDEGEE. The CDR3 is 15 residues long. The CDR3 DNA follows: TGTGCCAGCAGCCCGGGGGGGACAGGGTATCAGCCCCAGCATTTT. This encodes CASSPGGTGYQPQHF.

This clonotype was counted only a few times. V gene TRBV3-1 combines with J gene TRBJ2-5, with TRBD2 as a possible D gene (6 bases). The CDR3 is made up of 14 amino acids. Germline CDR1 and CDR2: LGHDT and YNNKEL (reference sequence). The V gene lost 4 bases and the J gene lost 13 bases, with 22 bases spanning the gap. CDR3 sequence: CASSPPGLSSGPYF. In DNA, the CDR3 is TGTGCCAGCAGCCCCCCGGGACTGAGTTCCGGGCCGTACTTC.

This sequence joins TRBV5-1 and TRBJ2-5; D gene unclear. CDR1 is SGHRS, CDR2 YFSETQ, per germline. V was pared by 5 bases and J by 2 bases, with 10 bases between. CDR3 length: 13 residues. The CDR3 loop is CASRDGLQETQYF. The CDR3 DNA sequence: TGCGCCAGCAGGGACGGCTTACAAGAGACCCAGTACTTC.

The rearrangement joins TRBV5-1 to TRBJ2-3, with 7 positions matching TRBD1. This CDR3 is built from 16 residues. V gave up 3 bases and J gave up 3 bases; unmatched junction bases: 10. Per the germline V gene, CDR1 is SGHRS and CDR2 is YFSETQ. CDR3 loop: CASSWPMQGETDTQYF. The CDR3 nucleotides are TGCGCCAGCAGCTGGCCCATGCAGGGGGAGACAGATACGCAGTATTTT.

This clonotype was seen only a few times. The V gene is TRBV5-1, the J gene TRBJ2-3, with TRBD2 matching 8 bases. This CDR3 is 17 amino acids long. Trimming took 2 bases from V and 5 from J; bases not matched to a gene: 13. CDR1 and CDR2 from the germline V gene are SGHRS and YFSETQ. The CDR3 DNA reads TGCGCCAGCAGCTTTGGCTGGGGTAGCGGGGTGGTAGATACGCAGTATTTT. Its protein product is CASSFGWGSGVVDTQYF.

The CDR3 is CASSVEASSETQYF. For the CDR3, the DNA is TGTGCCAGCAGCGTAGAGGCTAGCTCCGAGACCCAGTACTTC. The chain joins TRBV9 to TRBJ2-5; D possibly corresponds to TRBD2 (5 bases). Germline CDR1 reads SGDLS; CDR2 reads YYNGEE. V shed 0 bases and J shed 5 bases, with 11 bases lying between them. The CDR3 consists of 14 residues.

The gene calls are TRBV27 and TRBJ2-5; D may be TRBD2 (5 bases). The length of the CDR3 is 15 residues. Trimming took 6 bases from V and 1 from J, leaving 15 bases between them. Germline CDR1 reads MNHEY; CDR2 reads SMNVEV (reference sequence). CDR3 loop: CASSLAEGSQETQYF. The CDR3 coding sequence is TGTGCCAGCAGCCTAGCAGAAGGAAGCCAAGAGACCCAGTACTTC.

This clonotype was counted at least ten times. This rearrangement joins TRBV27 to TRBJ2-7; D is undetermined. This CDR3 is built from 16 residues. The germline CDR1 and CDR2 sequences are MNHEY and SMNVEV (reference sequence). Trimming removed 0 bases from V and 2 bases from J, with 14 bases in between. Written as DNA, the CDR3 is TGTGCCAGCAGTTTATCGATGACGGGTCTTACCTACGAGCAGTACTTC. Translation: CASSLSMTGLTYEQYF.

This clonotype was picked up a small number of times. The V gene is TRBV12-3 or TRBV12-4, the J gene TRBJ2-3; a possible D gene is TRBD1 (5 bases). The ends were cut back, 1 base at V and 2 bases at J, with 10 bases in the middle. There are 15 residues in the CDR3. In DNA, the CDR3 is TGTGCCAGCAGTTTAGGGCAGGGTATCACAGATACGCAGTATTTT. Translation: CASSLGQGITDTQYF.

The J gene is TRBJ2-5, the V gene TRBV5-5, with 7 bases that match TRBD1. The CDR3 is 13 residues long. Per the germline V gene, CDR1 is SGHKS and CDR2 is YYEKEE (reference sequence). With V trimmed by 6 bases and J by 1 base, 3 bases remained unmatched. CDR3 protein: CASTWDSQETQYF. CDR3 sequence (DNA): TGTGCCAGCACCTGGGACAGCCAAGAGACCCAGTACTTC.

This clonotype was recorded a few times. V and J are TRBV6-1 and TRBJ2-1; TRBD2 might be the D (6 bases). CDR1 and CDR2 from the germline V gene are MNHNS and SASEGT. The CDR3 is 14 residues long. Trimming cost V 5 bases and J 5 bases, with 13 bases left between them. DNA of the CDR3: TGTGCCAGCAGTAAACGGGCTAGCGACAATGAGCAGTTCTTC. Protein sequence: CASSKRASDNEQFF.

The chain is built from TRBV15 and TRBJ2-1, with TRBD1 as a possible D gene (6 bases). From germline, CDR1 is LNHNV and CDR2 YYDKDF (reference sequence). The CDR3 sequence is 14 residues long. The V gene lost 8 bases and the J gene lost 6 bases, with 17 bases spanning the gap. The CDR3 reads CATALGADINEQFF. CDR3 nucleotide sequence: TGTGCCACCGCCCTGGGGGCCGATATCAATGAGCAGTTCTTC.